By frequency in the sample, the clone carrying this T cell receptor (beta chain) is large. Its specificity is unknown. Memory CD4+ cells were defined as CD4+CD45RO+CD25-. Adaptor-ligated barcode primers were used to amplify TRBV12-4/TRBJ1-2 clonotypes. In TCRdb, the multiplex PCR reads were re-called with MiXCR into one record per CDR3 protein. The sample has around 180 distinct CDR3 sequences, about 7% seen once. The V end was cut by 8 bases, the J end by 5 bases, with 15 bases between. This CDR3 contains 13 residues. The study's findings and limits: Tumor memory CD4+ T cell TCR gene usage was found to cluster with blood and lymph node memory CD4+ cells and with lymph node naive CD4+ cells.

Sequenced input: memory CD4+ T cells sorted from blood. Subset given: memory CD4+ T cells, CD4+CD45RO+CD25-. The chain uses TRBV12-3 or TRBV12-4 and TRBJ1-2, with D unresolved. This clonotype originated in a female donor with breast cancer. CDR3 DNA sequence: TGTGCCAGCCGAGGTAGACGAGGTTATGGCTACACCTTC. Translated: CASRGRRGYGYTF.